This T cell receptor (beta chain) comes out of a study of cytomegalovirus exposure and HLA in healthy donors. The CDR3 length is 20 residues. Germline V lookup: CDR1 SGHDN, CDR2 FVKESK. V was pared by 1 base and J by 2 bases, with 15 bases of the junction left unmatched. In the PCR, 60 Vbeta and 13 Jbeta primers were used. Measured with immunoSEQ multiplex PCR; TCRdb has only the in-frame clones, and not every one. The data show tens of thousands of clones, with roughly 63% seen just once and over 5% held by the top ten. The specimen sequenced was PBMCs. This rearrangement joins TRBV14 to TRBJ1-5, with TRBD1 matching over 9 bases. This receptor was obtained from a boy aged 5-17 years in good health and CMV-seropositive. CDR3 loop: CASSQASLGQGNLGNQPQHF. The CDR3 bases are TGTGCCAGCAGCCAAGCAAGCTTAGGACAGGGGAACTTGGGCAATCAGCCCCAGCATTTT.